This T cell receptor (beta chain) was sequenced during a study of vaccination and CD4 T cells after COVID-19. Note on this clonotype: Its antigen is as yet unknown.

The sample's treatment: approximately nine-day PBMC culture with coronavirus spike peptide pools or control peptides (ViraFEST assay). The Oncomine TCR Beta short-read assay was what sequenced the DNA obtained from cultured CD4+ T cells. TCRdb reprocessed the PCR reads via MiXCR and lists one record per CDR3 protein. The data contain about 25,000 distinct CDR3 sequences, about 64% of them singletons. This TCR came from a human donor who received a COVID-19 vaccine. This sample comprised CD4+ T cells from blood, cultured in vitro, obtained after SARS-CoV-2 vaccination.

CDR3 loop: CASSLRTGSYGYTF. The CDR3 DNA reads as TGTGCCAGCAGCTTGAGGACAGGGAGCTATGGCTACACCTTC. This rearrangement joins TRBV7-8 to TRBJ1-2; 8 bases map to TRBD1. The germline gives CDR1 SGHVS, CDR2 FQNEAQ. This CDR3 is built from 14 residues. V gave up 3 bases and J gave up 4 bases; unmatched junction bases: 4.